A single T cell receptor (beta chain) is shown here with its context. Its antigen is not identified. This sample stems from a study of cytomegalovirus exposure and HLA in healthy donors. Study-wide findings and caveats: Among donors in an Asian-associated ancestry cluster, a later analysis reportedly found fewer N-insertions than the roughly 700-donor mean. Previous analysis showed most TCR beta V segments were productive about 90% or about 30% of the time. An analysis was carried out at a later point. It showed that HLA-associated TCR beta chains were more clonally expanded than equally common non-associated chains. Some public TCRs appeared in many individuals, while most sequences were rare.

Germline CDR1 reads SQVTM; CDR2 reads ANQGSEA. This CDR3 has 12 residues. 60 Vbeta and 13 Jbeta primers were used in PCR. Produced via immunoSEQ multiplex PCR; TCRdb's table is partial and in-frame only. Of 100,000 or so clones in the sample, 74% are singletons; the top ten hold just over 2%. Sequenced material: PBMCs. J is TRBJ2-7 and V is TRBV29-1; 7 positions match TRBD2. The end of the DNA fits TRBJ2-5 better, so the J call may be wrong. This TCR derives from a human donor in good health. The CDR3 reads CSGAGTVETQYF. CDR3 DNA sequence: TGCAGCGGAGCGGGGACGGTCGAGACCCAGTACTTC.